The 21 T cell receptor beta chains below come from one sample, sequenced in a study of a mutant IDH1 vaccine in newly diagnosed glioma. Time point here: baseline, week 1 (first vaccination visit). The treatment was: pre-vaccination baseline after standard-of-care therapy. The table came from immunoSEQ multiplex PCR; TCRdb's copy has only in-frame clones and leaves some out. Counted here are 92,000 or so clones, 82% occurring once; the ten biggest clones make up roughly 5%. The sample in question was PBMCs, obtained from a glioma patient treated with radiotherapy, temozolomide or both. All receptors derive from a man between 35 and 55 years old with glioma. Some clones in this sample may be carry-over from other donors' samples.

The chain recombines TRBV9 with TRBJ1-6; perhaps TRBD1 as D (5 bases). From germline, CDR1 is SGDLS and CDR2 YYNGEE. V was trimmed by 8 bases and J by 10 bases, leaving 13 bases between them. The CDR3 has 12 residues. CDR3 DNA sequence: TGTGCCAGTGGGGGGAGCGGGTCACCCCTCCACTTT. As protein: CASGGSGSPLHF.

Comment on this clone: One junction end does not reproduce the germline sequence, and a read error may be involved. The chain has TRBV30 and TRBJ1-6; D is possibly TRBD1 (5 bases). Germline V gene data show CDR1 as GTSNPN and CDR2 as SVGIG (reference sequence). This CDR3 spans 15 amino acids. CDR3 region: CARSSAGPYNSPLHF. The CDR3 DNA sequence: TGTGCCCGGAGTTCCGCAGGGCCCTATAATTCACCCCTCCACTTT.

The chain is built from TRBV15 and TRBJ1-4, with a weak D call TRBD1 (5 bases). V lost 6 bases, J lost 8 bases, and 13 bases lay in between. The CDR3 sequence is 13 residues long. Germline loops: CDR1 LNHNV, CDR2 YYDKDF (reference sequence). CDR3 protein: CATSGGLKEKLFF. The DNA for the CDR3 is TGTGCCACCAGTGGGGGTTTGAAAGAAAAACTGTTTTTT.

The chain uses TRBV4-1 and TRBJ1-1; 7 positions match TRBD1. From germline, CDR1 is MGHRA and CDR2 YSYEKL. J was trimmed by 5 bases and V by 2 bases; bases with no gene match: 11. The CDR3 is 16 amino acids. The chain's CDR3 is CASSQPRQGLGTEAFF. The CDR3 bases are TGCGCCAGCAGCCAACCTAGACAGGGTCTAGGGACTGAAGCTTTCTTT.

The V and J genes are TRBV5-8 and TRBJ2-1, with a weak D call TRBD2 (7 bases). Germline assignment: CDR1 SGHTS and CDR2 YDEGEE. The CDR3 sequence is 13 residues long. V lost 5 bases and J lost 8, with 14 bases in between. CDR3 DNA: TGTGCCAGCAGAATTGGGGGGGGCGATGAGCAGTTCTTC. Its translation: CASRIGGGDEQFF.

This clone is a singleton in its sample. The genes are TRBV6-1 and TRBJ1-4; D is unclear. CDR3 length: 15 amino acids. V lost 1 base to trimming and J lost 7 bases, with 13 bases between them. Germline V gene lookup returns CDR1 MNHNS and CDR2 SASEGT. The chain's CDR3 is CASSEVGLRREKLFF. The CDR3 nucleotides are TGTGCCAGCAGTGAAGTTGGGTTACGGCGTGAAAAACTGTTTTTT.

The chain recombines TRBV28 with TRBJ2-6; D remains ambiguous. Trimming left V 10 bases short and J 0 bases short, with 10 bases between. In germline, CDR1 is MDHEN, CDR2 SYDVKM. This CDR3 region has 14 residues. The CDR3 loop is CATLERSGANVLTF. CDR3 nucleotide sequence: TGTGCCACCCTCGAGCGCTCTGGGGCCAACGTCCTGACTTTC.

The rearrangement joins TRBV2 to TRBJ1-2; D unresolved. This CDR3 comprises 13 residues. Trimming left V 6 bases short and J 4 bases short, with 12 bases between. The germline V gene encodes CDR1 SNHLY and CDR2 FYNNEI. CDR3 sequence: CASSPPPRYGYTF. CDR3 nucleotides: TGTGCCAGCAGCCCCCCTCCCCGCTATGGCTACACCTTC.

This clone was seen a few times. This chain links TRBV7-9 with TRBJ2-7, with 7 bases lining up with TRBD1. The CDR3 length is 15 residues. Per the germline V gene, CDR1 is SEHNR and CDR2 is FQNEAQ (reference sequence). V was clipped by 4 bases and J by 7 bases; unmatched bases: 13. The CDR3 protein is CASSSTGPGFKEQYF. The CDR3 nucleotides are TGTGCCAGCAGCTCGACAGGGCCTGGATTTAAAGAGCAGTACTTC. Full variable domain (outside the CDR3, taken from reference TRBV7-9 and TRBJ2-7): DTGVSQNPRHKITKRGQNVTFRCDPISEHNRLYWYRQTLGQGPEFLTYFQNEAQLEKSRLLSDRFSAERPKGSFSTLEIQRTEQGDSAMYLCASSSTGPGFKEQYFGPGTRLTVT.

The rearrangement uses TRBV7-9 and TRBJ2-6, with TRBD1 as a possible D gene (6 bases). The CDR3 loop spans 19 amino acids. Germline lookup yields CDR1 SEHNR and CDR2 FQNEAQ (reference sequence). V shed 0 bases and J shed 4 bases, with 19 bases lying between them. In DNA, the CDR3 is TGTGCCAGCAGCTTAGCACTGGGGGCCAATCCCTCCGGGGCCAACGTCCTGACTTTC. The encoded protein is CASSLALGANPSGANVLTF.

This clone was found a few times. V and J are TRBV4-1 and TRBJ2-5, with 9 positions matching TRBD2. V shed 1 base and J 7 bases; nucleotides not matched to a gene: 16. The V gene's germline CDR1 is MGHRA and CDR2 YSYEKL. This CDR3 region has 18 residues. The CDR3 protein is CASSQVAGDKSRGRTQYF. DNA for the CDR3: TGCGCCAGCAGCCAAGTAGCGGGAGATAAGAGTCGGGGTAGGACCCAGTACTTC.

This chain connects TRBV30 to TRBJ1-5; 11 bases are shared with TRBD1. CDR1 GTSNPN and CDR2 SVGIG come from the germline V gene (reference sequence). This CDR3 spans 14 amino acids. V was clipped by 2 bases and J by 6 bases; unmatched bases: 3. In DNA, the CDR3 is TGTGCCTGGAGTTGGGGGACAGGGGGTCAGCCCCAGCATTTT. The encoded protein is CAWSWGTGGQPQHF.

The chain combines TRBV6-5 with TRBJ2-3; a possible D gene is TRBD1 (8 bases). The CDR3 sequence is 11 residues long. V was pared by 7 bases and J by 8 bases, with 10 bases between. CDR1 MNHEY and CDR2 SVGAGI come from the germline V gene. Here the CDR3 DNA reads TGTGCCAGCAACAGGGGGGGTACGCAGTATTTT. Its translation: CASNRGGTQYF.

The chain recombines TRBV7-9 with TRBJ2-1, with D possibly matching TRBD2 (5 bases). This CDR3 has 14 amino acids. CDR1 and CDR2 (germline): SEHNR, FQNEAQ (reference sequence). With 1 base removed from V and 3 bases from J, the gap between germline ends came to 7 bases. DNA of the CDR3: TGTGCCAGCAGCTTAGTCGGGGACTACAATGAGCAGTTCTTC. It yields the protein CASSLVGDYNEQFF. Full variable domain (remainder filled in from reference TRBV7-9 and TRBJ2-1): DTGVSQNPRHKITKRGQNVTFRCDPISEHNRLYWYRQTLGQGPEFLTYFQNEAQLEKSRLLSDRFSAERPKGSFSTLEIQRTEQGDSAMYLCASSLVGDYNEQFFGPGTRLTVL.

V usage is TRBV10-2 and J usage is TRBJ1-2; D ambiguous. From germline, CDR1 is WSHSY and CDR2 SAAADI. The CDR3 sequence is 13 residues long. V was trimmed by 7 bases and J by 7 bases, leaving 16 bases between them. The CDR3 protein is CASTLSVGSGYTF. The CDR3 bases are TGCGCCAGCACTCTAAGCGTGGGGTCTGGCTACACCTTC.

J is TRBJ2-7 and V is TRBV25-1; D possibly corresponds to TRBD1 (5 bases). From germline, CDR1 is MGHDK and CDR2 SYGVNS. Trimming cost V 8 bases and J 3 bases, with 8 bases left between them. This CDR3 contains 11 residues. The CDR3 DNA follows: TGTGCCAGCGGACAAAACTACGAGCAGTACTTC. It yields the protein CASGQNYEQYF.

This clone was recorded a few times. This sequence joins TRBV2 and TRBJ1-1; TRBD1 might be the D (6 bases). Deletions cut 7 bases from V and 1 base from J, with 16 bases between. CDR1 is SNHLY, CDR2 FYNNEI, per germline. The CDR3 extends over 15 amino acids. The CDR3 nucleotides read TGTGCCAGCATTCCGGAGGAGGGGGGGAACACTGAAGCTTTCTTT. It specifies CASIPEEGGNTEAFF.

The CDR3 loop is CASSVQGTWTEAFF. The DNA of the CDR3 is TGTGCCAGCAGTGTACAGGGAACTTGGACTGAAGCTTTCTTT. This rearrangement joins TRBV6-5 to TRBJ1-1, with TRBD1 as a possible D gene (6 bases). Germline loops: CDR1 MNHEY, CDR2 SVGAGI. The CDR3 runs to 14 residues. Trimming left V 5 bases short and J 5 bases short, with 15 bases between.

This clone was detected only once. The J gene is TRBJ2-7, the V gene TRBV5-8; 8 nucleotides line up with TRBD1. Trimming removed 4 bases from V and 7 bases from J; junction bases left unmatched: 13. This CDR3 region has 15 residues. Germline V CDR1 and CDR2: SGHTS, YDEGEE. In nucleotides, the CDR3 is TGTGCCAGCAGCCCAGGACAGGGAGCCTACGAGGAGCAGTACTTC. This encodes CASSPGQGAYEEQYF.

This chain connects TRBV6-1 to TRBJ1-2; a possible D gene is TRBD1 (5 bases). V was shortened by 3 bases and J by 6 bases, with 11 bases between the two germline ends. Germline V lookup: CDR1 MNHNS, CDR2 SASEGT. This CDR3 is 13 amino acids long. For the CDR3, the DNA is TGTGCCAGCAGTGAGCAGGGAACGCATGGCTACACCTTC. It encodes CASSEQGTHGYTF.

This clone occurred once. The rearrangement joins TRBV29-1 to TRBJ2-7; D is ambiguous. Trimming took off 2 bases at V and 7 bases at J, with 12 bases between the two ends. The CDR3 has 12 amino acids. The germline V gene encodes CDR1 SQVTM and CDR2 ANQGSEA. CDR3 DNA sequence: TGCAGCGTTGAACAATCATCTTGGGAGCAGTACTTC. Protein product: CSVEQSSWEQYF.